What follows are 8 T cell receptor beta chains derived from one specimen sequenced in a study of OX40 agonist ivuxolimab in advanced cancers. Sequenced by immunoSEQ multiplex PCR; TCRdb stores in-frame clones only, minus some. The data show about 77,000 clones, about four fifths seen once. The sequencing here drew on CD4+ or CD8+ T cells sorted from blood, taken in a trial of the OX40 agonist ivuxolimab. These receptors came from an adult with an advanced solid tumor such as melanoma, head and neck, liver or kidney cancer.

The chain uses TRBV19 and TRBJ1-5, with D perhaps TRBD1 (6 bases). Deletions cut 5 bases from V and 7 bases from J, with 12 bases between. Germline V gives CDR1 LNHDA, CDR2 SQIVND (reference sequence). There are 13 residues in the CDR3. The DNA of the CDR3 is TGTGCCAGTAGTTTCGACAGGTTCCAGCCCCAGCATTTT. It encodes CASSFDRFQPQHF.

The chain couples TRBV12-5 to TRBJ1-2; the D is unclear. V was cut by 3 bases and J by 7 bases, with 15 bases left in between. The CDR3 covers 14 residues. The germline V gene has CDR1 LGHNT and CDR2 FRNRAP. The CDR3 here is CASGLGESGSGYTF. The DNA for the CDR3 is TGTGCTAGTGGTTTAGGAGAATCGGGGTCTGGCTACACCTTC. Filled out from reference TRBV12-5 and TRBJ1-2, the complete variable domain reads DARVTQTPRHKVTEMGQEVTMRCQPILGHNTVFWYRQTMMQGLELLAYFRNRAPLDDSGMPKDRFSAEMPDATLATLKIQPSEPRDSAVYFCASGLGESGSGYTFGSGTRLTVV.

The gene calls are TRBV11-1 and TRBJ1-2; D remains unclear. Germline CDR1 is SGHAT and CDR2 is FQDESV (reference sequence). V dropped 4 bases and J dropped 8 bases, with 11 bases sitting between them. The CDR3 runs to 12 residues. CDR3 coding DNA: TGTGCCAGCAGCTCCGCCACGGGAGGCTACACCTTC. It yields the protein CASSSATGGYTF.

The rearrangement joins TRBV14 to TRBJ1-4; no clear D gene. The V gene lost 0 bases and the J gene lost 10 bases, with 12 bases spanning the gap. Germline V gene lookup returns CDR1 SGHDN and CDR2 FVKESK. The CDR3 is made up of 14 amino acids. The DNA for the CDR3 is TGTGCCAGCAGCCAAGATTCCCTGAGCTCAAAACTGTTTTTT. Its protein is CASSQDSLSSKLFF.

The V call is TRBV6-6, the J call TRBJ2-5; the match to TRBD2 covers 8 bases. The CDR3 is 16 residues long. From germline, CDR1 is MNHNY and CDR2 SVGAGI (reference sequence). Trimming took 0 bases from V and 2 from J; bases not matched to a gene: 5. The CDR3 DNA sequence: TGTGCCAGCAGTTACTCGACAGGCGGGGGGCAAGAGACCCAGTACTTC. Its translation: CASSYSTGGGQETQYF.

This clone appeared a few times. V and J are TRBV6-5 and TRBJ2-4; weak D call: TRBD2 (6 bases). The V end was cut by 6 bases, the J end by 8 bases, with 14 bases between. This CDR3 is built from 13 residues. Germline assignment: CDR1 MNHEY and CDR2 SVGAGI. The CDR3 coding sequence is TGTGCCAGCAGGCGGTGGGGGGTTGACATTCAGTACTTC. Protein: CASRRWGVDIQYF.

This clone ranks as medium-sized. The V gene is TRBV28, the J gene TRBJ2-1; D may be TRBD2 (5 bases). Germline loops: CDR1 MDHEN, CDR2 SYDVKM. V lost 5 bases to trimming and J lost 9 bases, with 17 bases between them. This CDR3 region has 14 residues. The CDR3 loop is CASSPADYRSEQFF. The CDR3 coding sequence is TGTGCCAGCAGTCCCGCCGACTACCGGAGTGAGCAGTTCTTC.

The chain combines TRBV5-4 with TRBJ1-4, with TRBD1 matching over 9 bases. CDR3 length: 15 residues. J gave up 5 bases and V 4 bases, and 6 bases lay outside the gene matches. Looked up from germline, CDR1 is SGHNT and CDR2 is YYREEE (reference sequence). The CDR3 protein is CASSPGTGTNEKLFF. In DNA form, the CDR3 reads TGTGCCAGCAGCCCAGGGACAGGGACAAATGAAAAACTGTTTTTT.